One TCR beta chain is described in this entry. Its antigen is not known. CDR3 length equals 13 residues. Germline assignment: CDR1 SGDLS and CDR2 YYNGEE. With 2 bases removed from V and 5 bases from J, the gap between germline ends came to 11 bases. This entry belongs to a study of CD8+CD57+ T cells in acquired aplastic anemia. Overall study findings and caveats: About 29 shared CD8+ CDR3s appeared highly expressed within patients' immunodominant clones.

The template used for profiling TCR beta VDJ and CDR3 was genomic DNA. TCRdb redid the calling of the reads with MiXCR, one entry per CDR3 protein. The repertoire has approximately 45,000 distinct CDR3 sequences, about 73% of them found once; the top ten carry 30% to 40%. The chain is built from TRBV9 and TRBJ2-7; TRBD1 is a possible D gene (5 bases). The receptor's source is a human donor in good health, serving as a control. Sequencing was done on a sample of sorted CD4+, CD8+, or CD8+CD57+ T cells (not recorded which) from PBMCs. The CDR3 is CASSVGRADEQYF. The CDR3 DNA follows: TGTGCCAGCAGCGTTGGCAGGGCCGACGAGCAGTACTTC. Using reference TRBV9 and TRBJ2-7 for the parts outside the CDR3, the full variable domain is DSGVTQTPKHLITATGQRVTLRCSPRSGDLSVYWYQQSLDQGLQFLIQYYNGEERAKGNILERFSAQQFPDLHSELNLSSLELGDSALYFCASSVGRADEQYFGPGTRLTVT.